What follows describes a single T cell receptor beta chain. The CDR3 is 13 residues long. Germline CDR1 reads LNHDA; CDR2 reads SQIVND (reference sequence). Germline trimming cut 4 bases from V and 7 bases from J; bases unmatched to any gene: 6. The data belong to a study of blood T cell repertoires in COVID-19. Study at large: Samples of COVID-19 (acute and convalescent) were obtained from the United States, Italy and Spain. PBMCs, B-cell-depleted T cells, or T cells were the source of the cDNA or gDNA that made up the material.

Clones were sequenced by immunoSEQ multiplex PCR, and TCRdb holds only the in-frame ones, with some missing. Of some 360,000 clones listed, roughly 86% were seen once; the top ten hold about 2%. The sequence was obtained from a woman in her sixties with COVID-19, enrolled during active disease. The chain uses TRBV19 and TRBJ2-7; 8 positions match TRBD2. Sequences were obtained from peripheral blood. In DNA form, the CDR3 reads TGTGCCAGTAGTAGCCAAGCGGGGGAGGAGCAGTACTTC. It encodes CASSSQAGEEQYF.